Below are 8 T cell receptor beta chains sequenced from a single sample in a study of control samples from healthy donors and cancer patients. Sequencing used immunoSEQ multiplex PCR; TCRdb keeps in-frame clones, though not all of them. The sample shows 390,000 or so clones, 80% to 95% of them seen only once. The sequenced sample consisted of PBMCs. The receptor set was obtained from a man aged 35 to 55 with head and neck cancer.

The chain joins TRBV5-4 to TRBJ1-1; no clear D. Trimming shortened V by 3 bases and J by 9 bases, and 12 bases separated the two germline ends. CDR1 is SGHNT and CDR2 is YYREEE in the germline V gene (reference sequence). CDR3 size: 12 residues. The CDR3 sequence: CASSSGPMQAFF. CDR3 coding DNA: TGTGCCAGCAGCTCTGGACCTATGCAAGCTTTCTTT.

The sample holds one count of this clone. The DNA of the CDR3 is TGTGCCAGCAGCTTAGGACTAGCGGGAGTGGATACGCAGTATTTT. This translates into CASSLGLAGVDTQYF. V is TRBV7-3 and J is TRBJ2-3, with 13 bases aligning to TRBD2. The CDR3 is 15 residues long. V was clipped by 2 bases and J by 6 bases; unmatched bases: 2. Germline V lookup: CDR1 SGHTA, CDR2 FQGTGA.

The chain is built from TRBV3-1 (or the pseudogene TRBV3-2) and TRBJ1-1, with D unclear. CDR1 is LGHDT, CDR2 YNNKEL, per germline (reference sequence). The V end was cut by 0 bases, the J end by 8 bases, with 13 bases between. The CDR3 is 14 residues long. The CDR3 loop reads CASSQDRGPVEAFF. The CDR3 DNA reads TGTGCCAGCAGCCAAGACCGAGGGCCGGTCGAAGCTTTCTTT.

The gene calls are TRBV19 and TRBJ1-5; 10 positions match TRBD1. Unmatched junction bases numbered 6, after V lost 3 bases and J lost 7 bases. The CDR3 has 15 amino acids. Germline V CDR1 and CDR2: LNHDA, SQIVND (reference sequence). The CDR3 region has the DNA TGTGCCAGTAGTATTTGGGACAGGGGAGAACAGCCCCAGCATTTT. It yields the protein CASSIWDRGEQPQHF.

The chain is built from TRBV7-9 and TRBJ1-1, with 8 positions matching TRBD1. The germline V gene encodes CDR1 SEHNR and CDR2 FQNEAQ (reference sequence). The CDR3 is 17 residues long. V lost 2 bases to trimming and J lost 6 bases; unmatched junction nucleotides: 14. CDR3 in amino acids: CASSLLQGVRMGAEAFF. The CDR3 region has the DNA TGTGCCAGCAGCTTACTACAGGGGGTGAGAATGGGCGCTGAAGCTTTCTTT.

The chain links TRBV29-1 to TRBJ2-1; D unresolved. With 0 bases removed from V and 4 bases from J, the gap between germline ends came to 10 bases. The CDR3 runs 14 residues. CDR1 and CDR2 from the germline V gene are SQVTM and ANQGSEA. CDR3 bases: TGCAGCGTTGAAGACAGGCTGGGGTACAATGAGCAGTTCTTC. It encodes CSVEDRLGYNEQFF.

The CDR3: CASSGTGRGQSTDTQYF. In DNA form, the CDR3 reads TGTGCCAGTAGTGGCACCGGGAGGGGCCAAAGCACAGATACGCAGTATTTT. The V gene is TRBV19, the J gene TRBJ2-3, with 8 bases matching TRBD2. With V trimmed by 5 bases and J by 0 bases, 10 bases remained unmatched. The CDR3 loop spans 17 amino acids. In germline, CDR1 is LNHDA, CDR2 SQIVND (reference sequence).

The J gene is TRBJ2-1, the V gene TRBV10-3; 15 bases are shared with TRBD2. The germline V gene has CDR1 ENHRY and CDR2 SYGVKD. V lost 11 bases, J lost 5 bases, and 10 bases stayed unmatched. The CDR3 length is 16 residues. CDR3 sequence: CASQGTSGGSNNEQFF. The DNA for the CDR3 is TGTGCCTCCCAAGGGACTAGCGGGGGGTCCAACAATGAGCAGTTCTTC.